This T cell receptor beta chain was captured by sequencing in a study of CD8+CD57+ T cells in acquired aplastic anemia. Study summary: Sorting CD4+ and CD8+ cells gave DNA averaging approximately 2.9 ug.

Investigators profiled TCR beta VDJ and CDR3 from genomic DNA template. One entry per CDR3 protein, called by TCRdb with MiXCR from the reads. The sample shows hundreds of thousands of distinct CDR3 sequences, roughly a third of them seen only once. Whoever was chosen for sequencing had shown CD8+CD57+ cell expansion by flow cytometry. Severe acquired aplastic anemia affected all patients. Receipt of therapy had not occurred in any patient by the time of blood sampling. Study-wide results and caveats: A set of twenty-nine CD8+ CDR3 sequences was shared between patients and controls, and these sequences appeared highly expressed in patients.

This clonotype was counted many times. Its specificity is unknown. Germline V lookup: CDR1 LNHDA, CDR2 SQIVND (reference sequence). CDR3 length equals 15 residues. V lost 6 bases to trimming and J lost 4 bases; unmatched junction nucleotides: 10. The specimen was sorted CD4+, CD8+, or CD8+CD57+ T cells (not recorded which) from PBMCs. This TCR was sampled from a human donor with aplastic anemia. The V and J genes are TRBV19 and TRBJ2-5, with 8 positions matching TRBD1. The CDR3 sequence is CASSDRGRIRETQYF. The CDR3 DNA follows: TGTGCCAGTAGCGACAGGGGCAGGATTCGAGAGACCCAGTACTTC.